What follows are 7 T cell receptor beta chains derived from one specimen sequenced in a study of T cell repertoires in aging, cancer and after chemotherapy. A mixed TRB-A/B primer pool amplified rearranged TRB by multiplex touch-down PCR. One entry per CDR3 protein results from TCRdb running MiXCR on the multiplex PCR reads. This sample has roughly 600 distinct CDR3 sequences, with 45% to 60% found just once. TCR beta rearrangements were amplified from peripheral blood genomic DNA. Sequenced sample: blood. The source is a human donor in good health.

Judged by abundance, this clonotype is large. The chain couples TRBV6-1 to TRBJ2-1, with 9 bases fitting TRBD2. J was trimmed by 0 bases and V by 2 bases; bases with no gene match: 11. The CDR3 spans 19 residues. Germline V gives CDR1 MNHNS, CDR2 SASEGT. In DNA form, the CDR3 reads TGTGCCAGCAGTGAACAGTGGACTAGCGTCCCGAGCTCCTACAATGAGCAGTTCTTC. It yields the protein CASSEQWTSVPSSYNEQFF.

Points on this clonotype: Because the CDR3 is missing its conserved closing phenylalanine or tryptophan, this is likely a read error. No DNA is shown, since the ends of the CDR3 on it are uncertain; the CDR3 is the one TCRdb lists. The chain is built from TRBV10-3 and TRBJ2-1; TRBD1 was called by the table and not checked on the DNA. The CDR3 region is 13 residues in length, termini included. Germline V gene sequence: CDR1 ENHRY, CDR2 SYGVKD. CDR3 protein: CSLKDREGDEQFG.

The chain has TRBV19 and TRBJ1-4; 7 bases line up with TRBD1. This CDR3 has 15 amino acids. In germline, CDR1 is LNHDA, CDR2 SQIVND (reference sequence). V lost 5 bases to trimming and J lost 7 bases; unmatched junction nucleotides: 10. The CDR3 region is CASSASGGRREKLFF. The CDR3, as DNA: TGTGCCAGTAGTGCCTCAGGGGGAAGGCGTGAAAAACTGTTTTTT.

The chain carries TRBV18 and TRBJ1-1; D might be TRBD1 (6 bases). V shed 3 bases and J shed 0 bases, with 8 bases lying between them. This CDR3 spans 14 amino acids. Germline CDR1 is KGHSH and CDR2 is LQKENI. CDR3 in DNA: TGTGCCAGCTCACCGGGACACATGAACACTGAAGCTTTCTTT. Its translation is CASSPGHMNTEAFF.

CDR3 DNA sequence: TGTGCCAGTAGTACTCGGACTAGCGGGAGTTACACCGGGGAGCTGTTTTTT. Protein sequence: CASSTRTSGSYTGELFF. The V call is TRBV19, the J call TRBJ2-2, with 13 bases matching TRBD2. Looked up from germline, CDR1 is LNHDA and CDR2 is SQIVND (reference sequence). The ends lost 4 bases at V and 3 bases at J; junction bases unmatched: 5. CDR3 length: 17 amino acids.

This sequence joins TRBV6-6 and TRBJ1-2; D is unresolved. V lost 6 bases to trimming and J lost 4 bases, with 12 bases between them. Germline V gene sequence: CDR1 MNHNY, CDR2 SVGAGI (reference sequence). This CDR3 spans 13 amino acids. The CDR3 reads CASRAGHGYGYTF. The CDR3 DNA is TGTGCCAGCAGAGCTGGGCACGGCTATGGCTACACCTTC.

The chain uses TRBV19 and TRBJ2-5, with D perhaps TRBD2 (5 bases). Deletions cut 5 bases from V and 4 bases from J, with 11 bases between. This CDR3 has 13 residues. Germline V lookup: CDR1 LNHDA, CDR2 SQIVND (reference sequence). The CDR3 protein is CASSPSGTETQYF. CDR3 coding DNA: TGTGCCAGTAGTCCAAGCGGTACAGAGACCCAGTACTTC.